The rows below give T cell receptor beta chains drawn from one sample of a study of shared clonotypes between healthy human individuals. Libraries were prepared by immunoSEQ multiplex PCR; TCRdb keeps only in-frame clonotypes and omits some of them. The data show roughly 1,600,000 clones, around 98.5% seen once. Sequenced sample: naive CD4+ T cells sorted from blood. These receptors originate from a young man in good health. Both conserved end residues are part of each CDR3. D genes are given only for firm matches. Rows give clone size only sometimes, using once, few, many, or a class for an expanded clone.

clone_size,v_call,cdr3_length,j_call,d_call,cdr3_aa,cdr3_nt
NA,TRBV5-4,13,TRBJ1-5,NA,CASSFGPREPQHF,TGTGCCAGCAGCTTTGGACCAAGGGAGCCCCAGCATTTT
NA,TRBV11-2,16,TRBJ2-2,TRBD2,CASSPRISRTSGELFF,TGTGCCAGCAGCCCCCGTATCTCTAGGACTAGCGGGGAGCTGTTTTTT
NA,TRBV7-9,15,TRBJ1-4,NA,CASSPGGATNEKLFF,TGTGCCAGCAGCCCCGGAGGGGCCACTAATGAAAAACTGTTTTTT
NA,TRBV11-2,15,TRBJ1-2,TRBD1,CASSLERGRSYGYTF,TGTGCCAGCAGCTTAGAAAGGGGGCGAAGCTATGGCTACACCTTC
NA,TRBV19,14,TRBJ2-5,TRBD1,CASSPRQGGETQYF,TGTGCCAGTAGTCCTCGACAGGGTGGAGAGACCCAGTACTTC
once,TRBV5-1,15,TRBJ2-5,NA,CASSLAWGGEETQYF,TGCGCCAGCAGCTTGGCCTGGGGGGGCGAAGAGACCCAGTACTTC
NA,TRBV6-1,11,TRBJ2-7,NA,CASSERYEQYF,TGTGCCAGCAGTGAACGGTACGAGCAGTACTTC
NA,TRBV15,15,TRBJ2-7,TRBD1,CATSREPGQSYEQYF,TGTGCCACCAGCAGGGAACCGGGACAGTCCTACGAGCAGTACTTC
NA,TRBV29-1,15,TRBJ2-1,NA,CSGLQGPQYNNEQFF,TGCAGCGGGCTACAGGGACCGCAATATAACAATGAGCAGTTCTTC
NA,TRBV14,15,TRBJ2-6,NA,CASKKGNSGANVLTF,TGTGCCAGCAAAAAAGGGAACTCTGGGGCCAACGTCCTGACTTTC
NA,TRBV6-4,15,TRBJ1-4,NA,CASSDSRGSGEKLFF,TGTGCCAGCAGTGACTCGAGAGGGAGCGGTGAAAAACTGTTTTTT
once,TRBV27,15,TRBJ1-5,NA,CASSLSWSGIESQHF,TGTGCCAGCAGTTTATCGTGGTCAGGGATTGAGTCCCAGCATTTT
NA,TRBV18,16,TRBJ2-3,TRBD1,CASSLQGQKSTDTQYF,TGTGCCAGCTCATTACAGGGACAGAAGAGCACAGATACGCAGTATTTT
NA,TRBV7-9,18,TRBJ2-1,TRBD2,CASSSTSGRAHSYNEQFF,TGTGCCAGCAGCTCGACTAGCGGGAGGGCCCACTCCTACAATGAGCAGTTCTTC
NA,TRBV28,16,TRBJ1-2,NA,CASRPPGGNELYGYTF,TGTGCCAGCAGGCCCCCCGGAGGGAACGAACTCTATGGCTACACCTTC
NA,TRBV9,17,TRBJ2-3,NA,CASSVAAGGLGTDTQYF,TGTGCCAGCAGCGTAGCCGCTGGGGGATTAGGCACAGATACGCAGTATTTT
NA,TRBV5-1,15,TRBJ1-2,NA,CASSLMEFVNYGYTF,TGCGCCAGCAGCTTGATGGAATTTGTTAACTATGGCTACACCTTC
NA,TRBV4-1,14,TRBJ2-7,NA,CASSQTGTNYEQYF,TGCGCCAGCAGCCAAACTGGGACCAACTACGAGCAGTACTTC
NA,TRBV7-9,15,TRBJ1-1,TRBD1,CASSLGRSGGTEAFF,TGTGCCAGCAGCTTAGGACGTTCAGGGGGTACTGAAGCTTTCTTT
NA,TRBV7-3,13,TRBJ1-1,NA,CASSVKGDTEAFF,TGTGCCAGCAGCGTGAAGGGGGACACTGAAGCTTTCTTT
NA,TRBV5-4,18,TRBJ2-2,TRBD2,CASSRKILAGLATGELFF,TGTGCCAGCAGCCGTAAAATATTGGCGGGACTAGCCACCGGGGAGCTGTTTTTT
NA,TRBV2,14,TRBJ2-2,NA,CASRDTGPTGELFF,TGTGCCAGCAGAGATACAGGGCCCACCGGGGAGCTGTTTTTT
NA,TRBV5-1,16,TRBJ2-2,TRBD1,CASSLLGQGATGELFF,TGCGCCAGCAGCTTGTTGGGACAGGGGGCAACCGGGGAGCTGTTTTTT
NA,TRBV5-6,14,TRBJ2-6,NA,CASSFISGANVLTF,TGTGCCAGCAGTTTTATTTCTGGGGCCAACGTCCTGACTTTC
once,TRBV7-9,15,TRBJ1-5,NA,CASSPSPRGGEPQHF,TGTGCCAGCAGCCCATCCCCGCGAGGGGGTGAGCCCCAGCATTTT
NA,TRBV2,14,TRBJ2-5,TRBD2,CASSELLAGETQYF,TGTGCCAGCAGTGAGTTACTAGCGGGAGAGACCCAGTACTTC
NA,TRBV4-3,13,TRBJ1-1,NA,CASSLQRFTEAFF,TGCGCCAGCAGCCTCCAGAGATTCACTGAAGCTTTCTTT
NA,TRBV29-1,11,TRBJ1-1,NA,CSVAADTEAFF,TGCAGCGTTGCAGCCGACACTGAAGCTTTCTTT
NA,TRBV7-8,15,TRBJ2-5,NA,CASSRRLGMGETQYF,TGTGCCAGCAGCCGCCGGCTAGGAATGGGAGAGACCCAGTACTTC
NA,TRBV28,14,TRBJ2-3,NA,CASSLTGSTDTQYF,TGTGCCAGCAGTTTAACGGGCAGCACAGATACGCAGTATTTT
NA,TRBV5-4,16,TRBJ2-3,TRBD2,CASSLRLAGYTDTQYF,TGTGCCAGCAGCTTACGACTAGCGGGATACACAGATACGCAGTATTTT
NA,TRBV27,16,TRBJ2-7,TRBD2,CASSLRTSGNSYEQYF,TGTGCCAGCAGTCTAAGGACTAGCGGGAATAGCTACGAGCAGTACTTC
NA,TRBV6-5,16,TRBJ1-4,NA,CASSYSGGLANEKLFF,TGTGCCAGCAGTTACTCGGGGGGGCTCGCTAATGAAAAACTGTTTTTT
NA,TRBV6-1,15,TRBJ2-3,TRBD2,CASSITSGSTDTQYF,TGTGCCAGCAGTATAACTAGCGGAAGCACAGATACGCAGTATTTT
once,TRBV25-1,15,TRBJ1-4,NA,CASSEFRFGNEKLFF,TGTGCCAGCAGTGAATTTAGGTTCGGGAATGAAAAACTGTTTTTT
NA,TRBV4-3,16,TRBJ2-2,TRBD1,CASSQNPGTVTGELFF,TGCGCCAGCAGCCAAAACCCCGGGACAGTTACCGGGGAGCTGTTTTTT
once,TRBV10-3,16,TRBJ2-1,TRBD2,CAISESTSGRDNEQFF,TGTGCCATCAGTGAGTCGACTAGCGGGAGGGATAATGAGCAGTTCTTC
NA,TRBV14,12,TRBJ1-4,NA,CASSHGSGKLFF,TGTGCCAGCAGCCATGGAAGCGGAAAACTGTTTTTT
NA,TRBV18,15,TRBJ2-1,NA,CASSPRKGVGNEQFF,TGTGCCAGCTCACCCCGCAAGGGAGTAGGTAATGAGCAGTTCTTC
NA,TRBV9,16,TRBJ2-1,TRBD2,CASSILAGGSYNEQFF,TGTGCCAGCAGCATTTTAGCGGGAGGATCGTACAATGAGCAGTTCTTC
NA,TRBV9,16,TRBJ2-5,TRBD2,CASSVAAAGGLETQYF,TGTGCCAGCAGCGTAGCTGCAGCGGGAGGTTTGGAGACCCAGTACTTC
NA,TRBV6-5,15,TRBJ2-2,TRBD2,CASSYTGLVAGELFF,TGTGCCAGCAGTTACACGGGACTAGTGGCCGGGGAGCTGTTTTTT
once,TRBV11-2,15,TRBJ1-2,NA,CASSLGGLGNYGYTF,TGTGCCAGCAGCTTAGGGGGGCTGGGAAACTATGGCTACACCTTC
NA,TRBV5-1,14,TRBJ2-4,TRBD2,CASSLAGVGNIQYF,TGCGCCAGCAGCCTTGCGGGAGTCGGGAACATTCAGTACTTC
NA,TRBV7-8,17,TRBJ2-1,NA,CASSLVTWPSSYNEQFF,TGTGCCAGCAGCTTGGTGACTTGGCCAAGCTCCTACAATGAGCAGTTCTTC
NA,TRBV29-1,12,TRBJ2-3,NA,CSVLTFADTQYF,NA
NA,TRBV7-6,19,TRBJ2-1,NA,CASSLGPGVAGRSYNEQFF,TGTGCCAGCAGCTTAGGGCCTGGGGTTGCGGGAAGGTCCTACAATGAGCAGTTCTTC
NA,TRBV28,17,TRBJ2-1,NA,CASSLSSPGTRYNEQFF,TGTGCCAGCAGTTTATCTAGTCCTGGGACTCGTTACAATGAGCAGTTCTTC
NA,TRBV6-5,11,TRBJ2-7,NA,CASSSKYEQYF,TGTGCCAGCAGTTCGAAATACGAGCAGTACTTC